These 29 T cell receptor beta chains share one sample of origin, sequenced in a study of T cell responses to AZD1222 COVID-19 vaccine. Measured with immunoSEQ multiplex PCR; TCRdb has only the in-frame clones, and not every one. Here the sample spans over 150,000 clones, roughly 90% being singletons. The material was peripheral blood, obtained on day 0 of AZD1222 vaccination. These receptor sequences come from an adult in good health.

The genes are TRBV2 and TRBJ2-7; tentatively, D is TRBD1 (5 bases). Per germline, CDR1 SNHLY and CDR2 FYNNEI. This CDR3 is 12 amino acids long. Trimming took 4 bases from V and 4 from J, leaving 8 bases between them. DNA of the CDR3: TGTGCCAGCAGTGCAACAGGTTACGAGCAGTACTTC. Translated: CASSATGYEQYF.

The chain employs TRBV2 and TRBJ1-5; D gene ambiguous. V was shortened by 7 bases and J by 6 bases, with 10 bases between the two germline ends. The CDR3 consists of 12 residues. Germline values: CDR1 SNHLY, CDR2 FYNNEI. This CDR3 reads CASTREGQPQHF. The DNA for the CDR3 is TGTGCCAGCACCAGAGAAGGTCAGCCCCAGCATTTT.

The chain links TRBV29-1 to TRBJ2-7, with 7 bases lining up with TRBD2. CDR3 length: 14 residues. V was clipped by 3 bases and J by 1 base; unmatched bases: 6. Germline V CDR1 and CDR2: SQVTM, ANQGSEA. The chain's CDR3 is CSVEGGRGSYEQYF. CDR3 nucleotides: TGCAGCGTTGAGGGCGGGAGAGGATCCTACGAGCAGTACTTC.

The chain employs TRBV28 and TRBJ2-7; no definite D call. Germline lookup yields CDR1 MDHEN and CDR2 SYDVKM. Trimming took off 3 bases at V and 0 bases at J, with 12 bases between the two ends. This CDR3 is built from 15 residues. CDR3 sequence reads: CASSFLSTGSYEQYF. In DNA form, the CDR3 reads TGTGCCAGCAGTTTTCTCTCGACGGGCTCCTACGAGCAGTACTTC.

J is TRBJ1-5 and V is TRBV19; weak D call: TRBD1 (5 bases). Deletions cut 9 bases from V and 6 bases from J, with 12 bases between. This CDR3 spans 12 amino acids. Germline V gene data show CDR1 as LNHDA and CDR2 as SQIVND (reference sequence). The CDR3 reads CASRGGAQPQHF. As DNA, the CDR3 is TGTGCCAGCCGGGGAGGGGCTCAGCCCCAGCATTTT.

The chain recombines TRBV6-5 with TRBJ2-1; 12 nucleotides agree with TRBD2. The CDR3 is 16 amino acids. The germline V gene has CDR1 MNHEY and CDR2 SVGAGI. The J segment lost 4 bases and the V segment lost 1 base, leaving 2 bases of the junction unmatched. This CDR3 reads CASSYLTSGSYNEQFF. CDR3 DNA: TGTGCCAGCAGTTACTTGACTAGCGGGAGTTACAATGAGCAGTTCTTC.

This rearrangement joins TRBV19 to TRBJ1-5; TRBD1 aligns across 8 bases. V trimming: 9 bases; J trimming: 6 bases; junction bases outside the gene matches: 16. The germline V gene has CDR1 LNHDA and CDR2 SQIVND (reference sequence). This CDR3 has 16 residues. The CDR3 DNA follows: TGTGCCAGCTGGGGAGGGGGCAGGGGGCCCCTTCAGCCCCAGCATTTT. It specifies CASWGGGRGPLQPQHF.

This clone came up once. CDR3 amino acids: CASSEKGLYGYTF. CDR3 DNA sequence: TGTGCCAGCAGTGAAAAAGGCCTGTATGGCTACACCTTC. The chain uses TRBV6-1 and TRBJ1-2; no definite D call. The CDR3 runs 13 residues. The ends were cut back, 2 bases at V and 5 bases at J, with 9 bases in the middle. Germline CDR1 MNHNS, CDR2 SASEGT.

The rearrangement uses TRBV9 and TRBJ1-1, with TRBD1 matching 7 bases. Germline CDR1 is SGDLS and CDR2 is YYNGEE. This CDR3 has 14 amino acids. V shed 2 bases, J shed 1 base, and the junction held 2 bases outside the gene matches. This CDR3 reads CASSVRDRNTEAFF. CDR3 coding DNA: TGTGCCAGCAGCGTTCGGGACAGGAACACTGAAGCTTTCTTT.

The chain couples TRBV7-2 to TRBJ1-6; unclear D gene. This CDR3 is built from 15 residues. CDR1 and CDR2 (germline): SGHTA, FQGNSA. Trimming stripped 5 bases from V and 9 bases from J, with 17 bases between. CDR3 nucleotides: TGTGCCAGCAGCCCCACGGAGGGCTTCGGTTCACCCCTCCACTTT. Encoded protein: CASSPTEGFGSPLHF.

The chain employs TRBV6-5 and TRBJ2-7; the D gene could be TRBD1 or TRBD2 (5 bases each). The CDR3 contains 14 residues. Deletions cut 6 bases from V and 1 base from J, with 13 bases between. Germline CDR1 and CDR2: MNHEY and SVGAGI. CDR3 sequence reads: CASRPGRLSYEQYF. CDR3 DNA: TGTGCCAGCAGACCGGGACGGCTGTCCTACGAGCAGTACTTC.

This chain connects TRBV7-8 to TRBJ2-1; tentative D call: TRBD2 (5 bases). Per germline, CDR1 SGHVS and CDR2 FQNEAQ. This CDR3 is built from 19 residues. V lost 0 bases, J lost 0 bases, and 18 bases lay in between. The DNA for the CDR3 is TGTGCCAGCAGCTTAGCGGCGGGTCCAGCCGCAAGCTCCTACAATGAGCAGTTCTTC. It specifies CASSLAAGPAASSYNEQFF.

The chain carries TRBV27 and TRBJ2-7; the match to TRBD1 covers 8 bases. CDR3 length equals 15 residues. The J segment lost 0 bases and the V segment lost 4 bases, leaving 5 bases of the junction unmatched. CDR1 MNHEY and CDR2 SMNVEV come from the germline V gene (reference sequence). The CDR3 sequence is CASSSPGGASYEQYF. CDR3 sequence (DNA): TGTGCCAGCAGTTCCCCAGGGGGCGCCTCCTACGAGCAGTACTTC.

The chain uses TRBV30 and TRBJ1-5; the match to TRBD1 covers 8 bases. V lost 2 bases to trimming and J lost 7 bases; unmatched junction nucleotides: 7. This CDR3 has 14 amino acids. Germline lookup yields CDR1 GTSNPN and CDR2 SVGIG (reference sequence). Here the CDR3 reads CAWSPGQGGQPQHF. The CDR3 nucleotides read TGTGCCTGGAGTCCTGGACAGGGCGGACAGCCCCAGCATTTT.

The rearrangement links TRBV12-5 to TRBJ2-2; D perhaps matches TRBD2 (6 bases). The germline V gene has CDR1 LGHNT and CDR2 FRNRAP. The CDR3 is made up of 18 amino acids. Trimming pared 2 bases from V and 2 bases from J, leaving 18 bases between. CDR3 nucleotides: TGTGCTAGTGGTTTGAGGCTAGCGATTACCGCCAACACCGGGGAGCTGTTTTTT. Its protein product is CASGLRLAITANTGELFF.

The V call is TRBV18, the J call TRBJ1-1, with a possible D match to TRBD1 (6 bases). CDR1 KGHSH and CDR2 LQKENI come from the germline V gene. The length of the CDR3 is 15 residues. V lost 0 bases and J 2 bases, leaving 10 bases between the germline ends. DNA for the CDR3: TGTGCCAGCTCACCACCGACAGGCTACAACACTGAAGCTTTCTTT. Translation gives CASSPPTGYNTEAFF. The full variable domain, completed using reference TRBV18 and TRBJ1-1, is NAGVMQNPRHLVRRRGQEARLRCSPMKGHSHVYWYRQLPEEGLKFMVYLQKENIIDESGMPKERFSAEFPKEGPSILRIQQVVRGDSAAYFCASSPPTGYNTEAFFGQGTRLTVV.

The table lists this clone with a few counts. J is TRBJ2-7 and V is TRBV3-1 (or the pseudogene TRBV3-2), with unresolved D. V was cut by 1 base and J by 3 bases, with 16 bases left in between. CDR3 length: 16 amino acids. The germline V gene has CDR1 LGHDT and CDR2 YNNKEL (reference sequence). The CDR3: CASSQAMGSGRYEQYF. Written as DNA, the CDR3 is TGTGCCAGCAGCCAAGCCATGGGATCGGGCCGCTACGAGCAGTACTTC.

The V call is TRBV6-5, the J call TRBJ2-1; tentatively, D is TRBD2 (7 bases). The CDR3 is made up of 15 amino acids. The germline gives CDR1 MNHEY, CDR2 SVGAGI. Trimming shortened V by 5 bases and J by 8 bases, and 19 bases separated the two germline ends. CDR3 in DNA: TGTGCCAGCAGTCGTAAAGGGGGGGAGGATTATGAGCAGTTCTTC. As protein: CASSRKGGEDYEQFF.

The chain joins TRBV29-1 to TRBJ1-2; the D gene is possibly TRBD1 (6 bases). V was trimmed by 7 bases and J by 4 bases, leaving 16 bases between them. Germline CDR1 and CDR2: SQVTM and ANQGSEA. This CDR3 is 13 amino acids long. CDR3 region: CSGEQGSGYGYTF. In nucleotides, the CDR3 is TGCAGCGGGGAACAGGGTTCAGGCTATGGCTACACCTTC.

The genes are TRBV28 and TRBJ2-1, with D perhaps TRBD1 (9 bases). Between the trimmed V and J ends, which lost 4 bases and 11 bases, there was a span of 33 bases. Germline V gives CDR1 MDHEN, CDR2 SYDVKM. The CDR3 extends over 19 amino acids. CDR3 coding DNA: TGTGCCAGCAGTTCAACCCCGGGGCGGGGGGACAGGGTACCCCAGAAGCAGTTCTTC. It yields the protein CASSSTPGRGDRVPQKQFF.

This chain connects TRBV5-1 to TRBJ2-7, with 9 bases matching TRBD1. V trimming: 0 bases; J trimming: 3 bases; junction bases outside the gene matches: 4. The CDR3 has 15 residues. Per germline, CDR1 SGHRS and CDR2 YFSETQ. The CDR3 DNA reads TGCGCCAGCAGCTTGGGGCTGGGACAGGGCTACGAGCAGTACTTC. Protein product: CASSLGLGQGYEQYF.

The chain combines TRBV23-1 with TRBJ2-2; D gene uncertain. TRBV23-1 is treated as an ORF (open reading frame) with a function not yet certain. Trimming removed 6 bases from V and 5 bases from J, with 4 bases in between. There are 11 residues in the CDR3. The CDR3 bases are TGCGCCAGCAGGGGGACCGGGGAGCTGTTTTTT. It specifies CASRGTGELFF.

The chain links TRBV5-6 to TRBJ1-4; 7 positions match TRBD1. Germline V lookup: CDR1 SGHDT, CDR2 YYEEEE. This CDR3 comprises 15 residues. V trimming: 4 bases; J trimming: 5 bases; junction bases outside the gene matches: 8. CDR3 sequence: CASSTPRGRNEKLFF. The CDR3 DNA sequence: TGTGCCAGCAGCACTCCCAGGGGGAGGAATGAAAAACTGTTTTTT.

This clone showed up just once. The CDR3 loop is CASSQSGGTLNDQPQHF. CDR3 DNA sequence: TGTGCCAGCAGCCAATCGGGGGGGACCCTAAACGATCAGCCCCAGCATTTT. This chain uses TRBV27 with TRBJ1-5; TRBD1 might be the D (5 bases). CDR3 size: 17 residues. CDR1 and CDR2 from the germline V gene are MNHEY and SMNVEV (reference sequence). V shed 6 bases and J shed 5 bases, with 23 bases lying between them.

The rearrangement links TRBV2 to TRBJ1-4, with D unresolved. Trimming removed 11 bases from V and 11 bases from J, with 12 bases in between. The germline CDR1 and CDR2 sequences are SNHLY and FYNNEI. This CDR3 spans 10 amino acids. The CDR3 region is CASQTAKLFF. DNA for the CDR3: TGTGCCTCTCAAACGGCTAAACTGTTTTTT.

CDR3 residues: CASSLAASNSPLHF. The CDR3 DNA reads as TGTGCCAGCAGCTTGGCCGCGTCTAATTCACCCCTCCACTTT. This sequence joins TRBV5-5 and TRBJ1-6; D call uncertain. Deletions cut 0 bases from V and 6 bases from J, with 7 bases between. Germline V CDR1 and CDR2: SGHKS, YYEKEE (reference sequence). The CDR3 has 14 amino acids.

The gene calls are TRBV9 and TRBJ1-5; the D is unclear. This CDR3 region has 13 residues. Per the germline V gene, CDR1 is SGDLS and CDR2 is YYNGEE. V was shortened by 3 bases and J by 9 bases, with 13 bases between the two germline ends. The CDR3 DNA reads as TGTGCCAGCAGCGCAAGCCCCATGAGGCCCCAGCATTTT. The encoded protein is CASSASPMRPQHF.

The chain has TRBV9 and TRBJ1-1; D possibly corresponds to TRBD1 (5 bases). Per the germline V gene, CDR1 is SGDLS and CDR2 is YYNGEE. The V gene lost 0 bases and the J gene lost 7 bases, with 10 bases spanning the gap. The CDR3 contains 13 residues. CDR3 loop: CASSVVRGSEAFF. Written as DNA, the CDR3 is TGTGCCAGCAGCGTAGTAAGGGGCAGTGAAGCTTTCTTT.

CDR3 nucleotides: TGCGCCAGCAGCTATACAGGGGGGCAGAACGAGCAGTACTTC. This translates into CASSYTGGQNEQYF. The J gene is TRBJ2-7, the V gene TRBV5-1; 8 bases fit TRBD1. Losses at the gene ends were 3 bases for V and 5 bases for J; bases not matched to a gene: 7. In germline, CDR1 is SGHRS, CDR2 YFSETQ. CDR3 length: 14 residues. Based on the CDR3 plus reference TRBV5-1 and TRBJ2-7, the full variable domain is KAGVTQTPRYLIKTRGQQVTLSCSPISGHRSVSWYQQTPGQGLQFLFEYFSETQRNKGNFPGRFSGRQFSNSRSEMNVSTLELGDSALYLCASSYTGGQNEQYFGPGTRLTVT.